This T cell receptor beta chain was captured in a study of neurological immune-mediated disorders. This clonotype occurred many times. 5'RACE with 10-nucleotide random UMIs generated the cDNA. TCRdb processed the 5' RACE reads anew with MiXCR; each CDR3 protein has one entry. The repertoire includes more than 75,000 distinct CDR3 sequences, around 3.4% of them detected once, and about 2.9% sits in the top ten. V lost 7 bases to trimming and J lost 8 bases; unmatched junction nucleotides: 8. The germline V gene has CDR1 LGHNA and CDR2 YNFKEQ. The CDR3 spans 14 residues. The chain carries TRBV4-2 and TRBJ2-3; 11 nucleotides align to TRBD1. This TCR was recovered from a woman between 45 and 65 years old with multiple sclerosis. Sequencing was carried out using PBMCs. The CDR3 reads CASTTGQGASTQYF. CDR3 nucleotide sequence: TGTGCCAGCACCACCGGACAGGGGGCTTCTACGCAGTATTTT.